This T cell receptor beta chain comes out of a study of control samples from healthy donors and cancer patients. The CDR3 spans 12 residues. The ends were cut back, 5 bases at V and 4 bases at J, with 9 bases in the middle. TCRdb keeps only in-frame clones here, not all; method: immunoSEQ multiplex PCR. The data contain about 160,000 clones, 90% to 95% of them singletons. Sequencing used blood. This TCR came from a woman between 40 and 50 years old in good health. V gene TRBV12-3 or TRBV12-4 combines with J gene TRBJ2-7; no reliable D call. In nucleotides, the CDR3 is TGTGCCAGCAGTCGGAGTTTTTACGAGCAGTACTTC. Translating gives CASSRSFYEQYF.